What follows are 18 T cell receptor beta chains derived from one specimen sequenced in a study of blood T cell repertoires in COVID-19. The protocol was immunoSEQ multiplex PCR, while the TCRdb copy is restricted to in-frame clones and leaves out a portion. The table records approximately 160,000 clones, roughly 84% of them present only once. Sequencing was carried out using peripheral blood. These receptors were obtained from a woman aged 45-59 years in a cohort sampled during active or convalescent COVID-19.

The rearrangement uses TRBV15 and TRBJ2-5; possibly TRBD2 for D (6 bases). The germline CDR1 and CDR2 sequences are LNHNV and YYDKDF (reference sequence). V was clipped by 5 bases and J by 5 bases, with 24 bases between them. CDR3 length equals 17 residues. CDR3 sequence reads: CATSGRPSGPRGETQYF. CDR3 sequence (DNA): TGTGCCACCAGCGGGAGGCCGTCGGGCCCGAGGGGTGAGACCCAGTACTTC.

This rearrangement joins TRBV20-1 to TRBJ1-1, with no clear D. Germline V gene lookup returns CDR1 DFQATT and CDR2 SNEGSKA (reference sequence). This CDR3 region has 11 residues. The ends were cut back, 3 bases at V and 4 bases at J, with 6 bases in the middle. Written as DNA, the CDR3 is TGCAGTGCTAGGGCGGGCACTGAAGCTTTCTTT. Its protein product is CSARAGTEAFF.

The rearrangement uses TRBV5-4 and TRBJ1-2, with no clear D. Germline-derived CDR1 and CDR2 are SGHNT and YYREEE (reference sequence). V gave up 5 bases and J gave up 3 bases, with 17 bases separating them. The CDR3 sequence is 15 residues long. The DNA of the CDR3 is TGTGCCAGCAGTAGCGGACTCTTTCCAGACTATGGCTACACCTTC. Amino acids: CASSSGLFPDYGYTF.

This CDR3 is CASSSTYTDTQYF. In nucleotides, the CDR3 is TGTGCCAGTAGTTCGACTTACACAGATACGCAGTATTTT. The V and J genes are TRBV19 and TRBJ2-3; no clear D gene. Deletions cut 5 bases from V and 2 bases from J, with 8 bases between. CDR1 is LNHDA, CDR2 SQIVND, per germline (reference sequence). The CDR3 spans 13 residues.

The chain carries TRBV7-3 and TRBJ2-3, with 12 bases fitting TRBD1. J gave up 3 bases and V 1 base, and 2 bases lay outside the gene matches. Per germline, CDR1 SGHTA and CDR2 FQGTGA. The CDR3 sequence is 16 residues long. CDR3 protein: CASSLMGQGATDTQYF. The CDR3 DNA reads TGTGCCAGCAGCTTAATGGGACAGGGGGCGACAGATACGCAGTATTTT.

In its sample, this clone was seen a few times. J is TRBJ2-1 and V is TRBV19, with D possibly TRBD2 on 7 matching bases. CDR1 and CDR2 (germline): LNHDA, SQIVND (reference sequence). CDR3 length: 16 residues. Trimming left V 7 bases short and J 5 bases short, with 21 bases between. The CDR3 DNA sequence: TGTGCCAGTAAAAGGGGGGGAACAGGGAGAGACAATGAGCAGTTCTTC. Translation gives CASKRGGTGRDNEQFF.

This clone was seen only a few times. The V and J genes are TRBV19 and TRBJ1-5; 8 bases are a match to TRBD1. CDR3 length equals 15 residues. The J segment lost 4 bases and the V segment lost 3 bases, leaving 5 bases of the junction unmatched. Germline CDR1 is LNHDA and CDR2 is SQIVND (reference sequence). CDR3 residues: CASSINRGRNQPQHF. CDR3 nucleotide sequence: TGTGCCAGTAGTATTAACAGGGGGAGAAATCAGCCCCAGCATTTT.

The rearrangement uses TRBV7-8 and TRBJ2-2; 10 bases map to TRBD2. This CDR3 comprises 18 residues. Germline V gene lookup returns CDR1 SGHVS and CDR2 FQNEAQ. The V segment lost 1 base and the J segment 6 bases; nucleotides outside the gene matches: 11. The CDR3 sequence is CASSLDGSGGSVAGELFF. In DNA, the CDR3 is TGTGCCAGCAGCTTAGATGGTAGCGGGGGGTCGGTCGCCGGGGAGCTGTTTTTT.

The chain carries TRBV7-8 and TRBJ2-3; TRBD2 agrees at 12 bases. The CDR3 is made up of 16 amino acids. Germline-derived CDR1 and CDR2 are SGHVS and FQNEAQ. V dropped 4 bases and J dropped 0; count of bases not matched to a gene: 2. This chain's CDR3 is CASSSTSGGSTDTQYF. In nucleotides, the CDR3 is TGTGCCAGCAGCTCCACTAGCGGGGGGAGCACAGATACGCAGTATTTT.

V is TRBV6-2 or TRBV6-3 and J is TRBJ2-1, with D possibly matching TRBD2 (7 bases). The germline V and J ends were trimmed by 5 bases and 2 bases, with 16 bases remaining between them. Germline assignment: CDR1 MNHEY and CDR2 SVGEGT. The CDR3 covers 16 residues. Here the CDR3 DNA reads TGTGCCAGCAGTCAGTCCGGGGGGCCCCCCTACAATGAGCAGTTCTTC. This sequence encodes CASSQSGGPPYNEQFF.

In this sample, this clone turned up a few times. The rearrangement uses TRBV7-9 and TRBJ1-6; TRBD1 aligns across 7 bases. CDR3 length: 16 residues. After removal of 3 bases from V and 12 bases from J, the junction contained 14 bases not matched to a gene. The germline CDR1 and CDR2 sequences are SEHNR and FQNEAQ (reference sequence). This CDR3 reads CASSFKRQGVGGPLHF. CDR3 nucleotides: TGTGCCAGCAGCTTTAAGAGACAGGGCGTCGGGGGACCCCTCCACTTT. Full variable domain (missing parts from reference TRBV7-9 and TRBJ1-6): DTGVSQNPRHKITKRGQNVTFRCDPISEHNRLYWYRQTLGQGPEFLTYFQNEAQLEKSRLLSDRFSAERPKGSFSTLEIQRTEQGDSAMYLCASSFKRQGVGGPLHFGNGTRLTVT.

This clone came up a few times. The chain links TRBV10-3 to TRBJ2-3; 7 positions agree with TRBD2. The CDR3 has 16 residues. The V segment lost 3 bases and the J segment 1 base; nucleotides outside the gene matches: 7. Germline V gene data show CDR1 as ENHRY and CDR2 as SYGVKD. CDR3 DNA: TGTGCCATCAGTGATTTGTGGGAGGGTCGCACAGATACGCAGTATTTT. It translates to CAISDLWEGRTDTQYF.

There are a few counts of this clone. The J gene is TRBJ1-5, the V gene TRBV7-2, with TRBD1 identical over 7 bases. This CDR3 region has 13 residues. Trimming at V came to 2 bases and at J to 8 bases, leaving 3 bases not matched to a gene. Germline V CDR1 and CDR2: SGHTA, FQGNSA. The CDR3 DNA is TGTGCCAGCAGCTTATTAGGGGGCGAGCCCCAGCATTTT. Protein: CASSLLGGEPQHF.

The chain carries TRBV28 and TRBJ2-7; weak D call: TRBD2 (6 bases). Germline assignment: CDR1 MDHEN and CDR2 SYDVKM. Deletions cut 8 bases from V and 2 bases from J, with 16 bases between. The CDR3 has 14 residues. DNA for the CDR3: TGTGCCAGCCTAGAGAGCGGGCCACCCTACGAGCAGTACTTC. Translation gives CASLESGPPYEQYF.

V and J are TRBV5-1 and TRBJ2-6; 9 nucleotides agree with TRBD1. The length of the CDR3 is 16 residues. Germline CDR1 is SGHRS and CDR2 is YFSETQ. Trimming cost V 2 bases and J 6 bases; bases outside gene matches: 6. The CDR3, as DNA: TGCGCCAGCAGCTTACGGACAGGGGATGAGGCCAACGTCCTGACTTTC. This sequence encodes CASSLRTGDEANVLTF.

V and J are TRBV6-5 and TRBJ2-5, with a weak D call TRBD2 (6 bases). This CDR3 region has 14 residues. V lost 6 bases and J 1 base, leaving 12 bases between the germline ends. Germline CDR1 and CDR2: MNHEY and SVGAGI. CDR3 DNA sequence: TGTGCCAGCAGGACTGGGGACTCCCAAGAGACCCAGTACTTC. Amino acids: CASRTGDSQETQYF.

This chain links TRBV10-3 with TRBJ1-5; possible D gene TRBD1, 6 bases. Trimming stripped 2 bases from V and 6 bases from J, with 14 bases between. Germline assignment: CDR1 ENHRY and CDR2 SYGVKD. CDR3 length equals 15 residues. DNA for the CDR3: TGTGCCATCAGTGAGAGGACAGACGTCGGTCAGCCCCAGCATTTT. Translation: CAISERTDVGQPQHF.

The chain carries TRBV29-1 and TRBJ2-7; 7 bases are a match to TRBD2. The V gene's germline CDR1 is SQVTM and CDR2 ANQGSEA. Trimming at V came to 6 bases and at J to 3 bases, leaving 5 bases not matched to a gene. The CDR3 is 12 residues long. The CDR3 DNA is TGCAGCGTCTCACGGGGGGACTACGAGCAGTACTTC. Amino acid sequence: CSVSRGDYEQYF.